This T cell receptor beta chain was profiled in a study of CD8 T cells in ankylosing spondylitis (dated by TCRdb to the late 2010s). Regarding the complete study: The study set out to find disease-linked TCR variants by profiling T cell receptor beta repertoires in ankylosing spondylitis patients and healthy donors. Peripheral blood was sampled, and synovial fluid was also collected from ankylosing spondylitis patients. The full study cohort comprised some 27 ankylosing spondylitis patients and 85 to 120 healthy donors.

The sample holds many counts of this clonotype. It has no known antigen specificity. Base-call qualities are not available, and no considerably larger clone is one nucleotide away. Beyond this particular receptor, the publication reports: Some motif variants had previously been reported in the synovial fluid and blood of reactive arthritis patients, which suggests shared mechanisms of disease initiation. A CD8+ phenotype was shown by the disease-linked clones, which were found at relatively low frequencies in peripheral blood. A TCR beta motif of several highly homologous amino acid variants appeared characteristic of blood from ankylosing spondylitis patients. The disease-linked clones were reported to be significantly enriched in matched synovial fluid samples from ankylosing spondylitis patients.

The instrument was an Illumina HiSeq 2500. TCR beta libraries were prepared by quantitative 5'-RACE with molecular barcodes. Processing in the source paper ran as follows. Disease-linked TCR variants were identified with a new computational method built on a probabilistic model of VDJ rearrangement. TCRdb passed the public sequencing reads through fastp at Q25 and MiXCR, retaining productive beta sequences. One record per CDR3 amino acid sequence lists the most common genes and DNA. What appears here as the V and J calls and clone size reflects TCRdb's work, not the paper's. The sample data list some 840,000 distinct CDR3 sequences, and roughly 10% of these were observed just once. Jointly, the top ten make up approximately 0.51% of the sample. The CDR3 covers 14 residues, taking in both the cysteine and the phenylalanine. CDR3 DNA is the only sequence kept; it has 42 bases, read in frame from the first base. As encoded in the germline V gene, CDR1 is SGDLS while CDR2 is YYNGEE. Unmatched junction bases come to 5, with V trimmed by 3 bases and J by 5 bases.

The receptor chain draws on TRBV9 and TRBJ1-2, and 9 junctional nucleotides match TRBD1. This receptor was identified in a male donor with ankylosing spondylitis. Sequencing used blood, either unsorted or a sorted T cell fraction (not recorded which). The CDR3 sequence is CASSARDREYGYTF. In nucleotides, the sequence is TGTGCCAGCAGCGCAAGGGACAGGGAGTATGGCTACACCTTC.